This is a list of T cell receptor beta chains from one sample in a study of blood T cell repertoires in COVID-19. The data were produced by immunoSEQ multiplex PCR, yet TCRdb's version contains in-frame clones alone and is incomplete. Of under 250,000 clones in the sample, 85% to 90% were seen once. The specimen sequenced was peripheral blood. The receptor set was obtained from a man aged 45-65 years with COVID-19, enrolled during active disease. Both conserved end residues are trimmed from each CDR3.

v_call	j_call	cdr3_aa
TRBV12-5	TRBJ2-1	ASGLLLAGDNEQF
TRBV6-1	TRBJ1-5	ASREARGYQPQH
TRBV3-1/TRBV3-2	TRBJ2-7	ASSRGTGASYEQY
TRBV3-1/TRBV3-2	TRBJ1-1	ASSLSDTEAF
TRBV10-3	TRBJ1-2	AIRGTGSSST
TRBV6-5	TRBJ2-1	ASSTRAGGLREQF
TRBV12-5	TRBJ1-1	ASGLVGTEAF
TRBV11-1	TRBJ1-1	ASSLVVSQSEAF
TRBV7-9	TRBJ1-3	ASSKRQGIGSGNTIY
TRBV3-1/TRBV3-2	TRBJ2-2	ASSQDVRREGPRNRELF
TRBV5-1	TRBJ2-3	ASSLWGPDTQY
TRBV18	TRBJ2-2	ASSPRTGELF
TRBV6-4	TRBJ2-2	ASSDADTGELF
TRBV18	TRBJ2-5	ASSRVQAETQY
TRBV5-8	TRBJ1-1	ASSTQERTEAF
TRBV19	TRBJ1-5	ASSIDLISNQPQH
TRBV5-8	TRBJ1-3	ASSGTGLSGNTIY
TRBV5-5	TRBJ1-1	ASSPGTLQHSNTEAF
TRBV19	TRBJ2-1	ASSLTSGLYNEQF
TRBV10-3	TRBJ1-3	AISELGQGIGNTIY
TRBV29-1	TRBJ2-1	SVVSQFTGSSEQF
TRBV6-5	TRBJ1-2	ASSYTQGTGYT
TRBV15	TRBJ2-7	ATSRDRQGSDEQY
TRBV18	TRBJ2-2	ASSPVVTDTGELF
TRBV5-4	TRBJ1-2	ASSLEVGRANYGYT
TRBV18	TRBJ2-2	ASSPFGTVNTGELF
TRBV5-1	TRBJ1-2	ASSVGQGGDGYT
TRBV5-4	TRBJ2-7	ASSLAGTPSYEQY
TRBV30	TRBJ2-3	AWSVGGPDTQY
TRBV6-4	TRBJ1-4	ASSAGQPPTNEKLF
TRBV4-2	TRBJ2-5	ASSQGTGTSVTQY
TRBV24-1	TRBJ2-1	ATSDFPQGNEQF
TRBV28	TRBJ1-6	ASSSLGTGGSYNSPLH